The clone carrying this T cell receptor (beta chain) was detected a few times. What it binds is not known. From the reads, TCRdb called clonotypes with MiXCR, one entry per CDR3 protein. This sample has some 220,000 distinct CDR3 sequences, with roughly 6.5% found just once. This sample is part of a study of T cell repertoires in cytomegalovirus infection. Whole-study context: From public TCR beta signatures came an indication of both CMV infection and matching HLA type.

Between the trimmed V and J ends, which lost 6 bases and 3 bases, there was a span of 18 bases. Germline V lookup: CDR1 SNHLY, CDR2 FYNNEI. The CDR3 extends over 15 amino acids. Findings and limits, study-wide: HLA-C-restricted CMV-specific TCR beta clonotypes prevailed in the ex vivo response.

The source is a human donor in good health (CMV status not recorded). Some clones in this sample may be carry-over from other donors' samples. This chain links TRBV2 with TRBJ2-7, with D perhaps matching TRBD1 or TRBD2 (5 bases each). Sequenced: PBMCs. The CDR3 loop is CASRGTFGARYEQYF. Here the CDR3 DNA reads TGTGCCAGCAGAGGGACCTTTGGGGCCCGCTACGAGCAGTACTTC.